The clone carrying this T cell receptor (beta chain) was seen just once. The antigen is not known. These data belong to a study of vaccination effects on CD4 cells after COVID-19. Turning to the study itself: Samples gathered post-vaccine arrived a median of 72 days past the second dose.

Here immunoSEQ multiplex PCR was the method, and the copy in TCRdb shows in-frame clones only, minus some. Here the sample spans about 66,000 clones, roughly 80% being singletons. Per the germline V gene, CDR1 is SQVTM and CDR2 is ANQGSEA. The CDR3 has 13 residues. Trimming stripped 4 bases from V and 1 base from J, with 11 bases between. CD4+ T cells specific for antigen were expanded with viral peptide pools by the ViraFEST assay before sequencing. CD4+ T cell isolation took place after less than 13 days of culture. BNT162b2 vaccine or mRNA-1273 vaccine was given to participants in two doses. Findings of the study overall: There was marked clonal contraction among infection- and vaccine-induced clones late after vaccination.

Sequencing used CD4+ T cells from PBMCs cultured with HCoV-OC43 spike peptides, obtained after COVID-19 vaccination. Noted subset: HCoV-OC43 spike overlapping peptide pool stimulation. The chain has TRBV29-1 and TRBJ2-7; no definite D call. The sequence was collected from a human donor who received a COVID-19 vaccine. Here the CDR3 reads CSVAGPGSYEQYV. CDR3 DNA sequence: TGCAGCGTTGCCGGACCAGGTTCCTACGAGCAGTACGTC.